This T cell receptor beta chain emerged from a study of PD-1 blockade in classical Hodgkin lymphoma. Study findings and constraints: Still unresolved is the cause of the repertoire differences, which may be disease activity or prior therapy.

Sequencing was performed with immunoSEQ multiplex PCR; in TCRdb, only in-frame clones are kept and a portion is missing. The sample lists 100,000 to 120,000 clones, roughly 89% occurring once. On this clone itself: The antigen is unknown. The germline gene is not matched at one end of the junction; a read error may be the cause.

Time point denoted: cycle 4 day 1 (C4D1), after around six weeks of nivolumab. Every patient had relapsed following autologous stem cell transplantation, and cohorts differed in brentuximab vedotin exposure. Germline loops: CDR1 SGHTS, CDR2 YDEGEE. The CDR3 runs to 16 residues. This material consisted of peripheral blood mononuclear cells (PBMCs), taken before the fourth cycle of nivolumab. The TCR originated in a human donor with classical Hodgkin lymphoma. The chain is built from TRBV5-8 and TRBJ1-5, with D maybe TRBD1 (6 bases). The DNA of the CDR3 is TGTGCCAGCAGCTTGGTGGCAGGGGCGCACCATCAACCCCAGCATTTT. Protein: CASSLVAGAHHQPQHF.